This T cell receptor beta chain emerged from a study of shared clonotypes between healthy human individuals. Germline lookup yields CDR1 SGHRS and CDR2 YFSETQ. CDR3 length: 13 residues. J gave up 6 bases and V 3 bases, and 1 base lay outside the gene matches. The protocol was immunoSEQ multiplex PCR, while the TCRdb copy is restricted to in-frame clones and leaves out a portion. The sample lists about 700,000 clones, 92% seen once, with about a quarter in the top ten. Naivety among CD8 cells was defined by CD45RO negativity and positive CCR7 selection, thereby excluding terminally differentiated effector memory CD45RA+ cells.

The sequencing input was naive CD8+ T cells sorted from blood. V usage is TRBV5-1 and J usage is TRBJ2-1, with 9 bases matching TRBD1. This receptor was obtained from a young man in good health. CDR3 DNA: TGCGCCAGCAGCTGGACAGGGGTCAATGAGCAGTTCTTC. Encoded protein: CASSWTGVNEQFF.